The following is a T cell receptor (beta chain) sequence with its context. TCRdb's table, derived via immunoSEQ multiplex PCR, lists solely in-frame clones and lacks some. There are 90,000 to 100,000 clones in the sample; approximately 84% occur only once, and about 9.4% lies in the top ten. The sample is drawn from a study of blood T cell repertoires in COVID-19. Study information: Sample material is recorded as cDNA or gDNA derived from T cells, B-cell-depleted T cells, or PBMCs.

The germline V and J ends were trimmed by 6 bases and 5 bases, with 13 bases remaining between them. This CDR3 has 13 amino acids. The clonotype originates from a man in his sixties or seventies with acute or convalescent COVID-19. The sequenced sample consisted of peripheral blood. V is TRBV12-3 or TRBV12-4 and J is TRBJ1-2, with a weak D call TRBD1 (6 bases). In DNA form, the CDR3 reads TGTGCCAGCAGGAAAGGGGGGGCATATGGCTACACCTTC. Translation gives CASRKGGAYGYTF.